The text below deals with one TCR beta chain. Trimming took 0 bases from V and 9 from J, leaving 12 bases between them. Germline V gene data show CDR1 as SGHTA and CDR2 as FQGNSA. The CDR3 consists of 14 residues. A single record per CDR3 protein comes from TCRdb applying MiXCR to the RT-PCR reads. The sample carries about 780,000 distinct CDR3 sequences, around a sixth recorded once. These data come from a study of response to subunit inactivated influenza vaccine. Sequenced here: PBMCs from blood, sampled roughly 5 days after vaccination. This chain links TRBV7-2 with TRBJ2-1; D is unclear. This TCR was recovered from a middle-aged man who received an inactivated influenza vaccine. CDR3 amino acids: CASSLAQRVSEQFF. CDR3 coding DNA: TGTGCCAGCAGCTTAGCGCAGCGAGTGTCTGAGCAGTTCTTC.